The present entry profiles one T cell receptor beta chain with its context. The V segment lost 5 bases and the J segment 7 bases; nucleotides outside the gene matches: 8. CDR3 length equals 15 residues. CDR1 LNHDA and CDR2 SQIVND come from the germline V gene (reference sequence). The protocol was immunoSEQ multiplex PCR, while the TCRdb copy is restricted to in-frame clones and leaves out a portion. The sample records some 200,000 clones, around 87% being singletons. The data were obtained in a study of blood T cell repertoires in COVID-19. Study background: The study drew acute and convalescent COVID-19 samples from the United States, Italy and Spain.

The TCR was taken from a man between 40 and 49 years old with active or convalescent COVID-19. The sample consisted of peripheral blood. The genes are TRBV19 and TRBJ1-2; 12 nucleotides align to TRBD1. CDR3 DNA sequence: TGTGCCAGTAGTCTTCGGGACAGGGGGCAAAGTGGCTACACCTTC. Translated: CASSLRDRGQSGYTF.